The rows below give T cell receptor beta chains drawn from one sample of a study of blood T cell repertoires in COVID-19. TCRdb's copy holds only in-frame clones and misses some; the assay was immunoSEQ multiplex PCR. This sample carries some 700,000 clones, 85% to 90% of them seen once, and the ten largest clones take under 0.3%. The sequencing input was peripheral blood. The source of these receptors is a woman between 18 and 29 years old with acute or convalescent COVID-19. Each CDR3 is given with its conserved first and last residue. Each record gives: V gene, clone size, J gene, D gene, CDR3 DNA, CDR3 protein. The D gene is left open where the match is weak. For some rows the clone size is stated as once, few or many, or as a class when expanded; others skip it.

v_gene: TRBV9; abundance: .; j_gene: TRBJ1-2; d_gene: TRBD1; CDR3nt: TGTGCCAGCAGCGTAAGGACAGGGAACGGCTACACCTTC; CDR3aa: CASSVRTGNGYTF
v_gene: TRBV19; abundance: .; j_gene: TRBJ1-2; d_gene: TRBD1; CDR3nt: TGTGCCAGTAGTATCGGACAGGGCGCCTATGGCTACACCTTC; CDR3aa: CASSIGQGAYGYTF
v_gene: TRBV18; abundance: .; j_gene: TRBJ2-1; d_gene: TRBD2; CDR3nt: TGTGCCAGCTCACCACCTAGCGGGGGGGCAAGTGAGCAGTTCTTC; CDR3aa: CASSPPSGGASEQFF
v_gene: TRBV6-2/TRBV6-3; abundance: .; j_gene: TRBJ2-1; d_gene: .; CDR3nt: TGTGCCAGCAGTTACGGGCAGGGTGGCAATGAGCAGTTCTTC; CDR3aa: CASSYGQGGNEQFF
v_gene: TRBV7-2; abundance: .; j_gene: TRBJ1-5; d_gene: .; CDR3nt: TGTGCCAGCAGCCTAGGGGCGGGGGCACGGCAGCCCCAGCATTTT; CDR3aa: CASSLGAGARQPQHF
v_gene: TRBV4-1; abundance: few; j_gene: TRBJ1-4; d_gene: TRBD1; CDR3nt: TGCGCCAGCAGCCAAACGGGACAGCAAAATGAAAAACTGTTTTTT; CDR3aa: CASSQTGQQNEKLFF
v_gene: TRBV5-1; abundance: .; j_gene: TRBJ2-1; d_gene: TRBD2; CDR3nt: TGCGCCAGCAGTAGCGGGGGGGCCTACAATGAGCAGTTCTTC; CDR3aa: CASSSGGAYNEQFF
v_gene: TRBV12-3/TRBV12-4; abundance: .; j_gene: TRBJ2-5; d_gene: .; CDR3nt: TGTGCCAGCAGTCCCGGAGGGCGAGAGACCCAGTACTTC; CDR3aa: CASSPGGRETQYF
v_gene: TRBV6-5; abundance: .; j_gene: TRBJ1-5; d_gene: .; CDR3nt: TGTGCCAGCGCGGGAGGGGGTCAGCCCCAGCATTTT; CDR3aa: CASAGGGQPQHF
v_gene: TRBV7-2; abundance: .; j_gene: TRBJ2-7; d_gene: TRBD1; CDR3nt: TGTGCCAGCAGCCCGGACAGGGGTAACGAGCAGTACTTC; CDR3aa: CASSPDRGNEQYF
v_gene: TRBV6-1; abundance: .; j_gene: TRBJ2-7; d_gene: TRBD1; CDR3nt: TGTGCCAGCAGTGAACGGGACAGGGGGTATGACGAGCAGTACTTC; CDR3aa: CASSERDRGYDEQYF
v_gene: TRBV11-2; abundance: .; j_gene: TRBJ2-3; d_gene: TRBD1; CDR3nt: TGTGCCAGCAGCCAACGGGACAGGGGCGATAGAACAGATACGCAGTATTTT; CDR3aa: CASSQRDRGDRTDTQYF
v_gene: TRBV28; abundance: .; j_gene: TRBJ1-1; d_gene: .; CDR3nt: TGTGCCAGCGGCCCTAGGGGTAAACTCAACACTGAAGCTTTCTTT; CDR3aa: CASGPRGKLNTEAFF
v_gene: TRBV2; abundance: .; j_gene: TRBJ2-7; d_gene: .; CDR3nt: TGTGCCAGCATTCGACCCCGGGACAATCGCTACGAGCAGTACTTC; CDR3aa: CASIRPRDNRYEQYF
v_gene: TRBV7-2; abundance: .; j_gene: TRBJ2-2; d_gene: TRBD1; CDR3nt: TGTGCCAGCAGCGCCGGGACAGGCCCTAACACCGGGGAGCTGTTTTTT; CDR3aa: CASSAGTGPNTGELFF
v_gene: TRBV6-5; abundance: .; j_gene: TRBJ1-1; d_gene: .; CDR3nt: TGTGCCAGCAGTTACTACGGAAGCGGCAACACTGAAGCTTTCTTT; CDR3aa: CASSYYGSGNTEAFF
v_gene: TRBV3-1/TRBV3-2; abundance: .; j_gene: TRBJ2-3; d_gene: TRBD2; CDR3nt: TGTGCCAGCAGCCCCCTGCGGGGGTACACAGATACGCAGTATTTT; CDR3aa: CASSPLRGYTDTQYF
v_gene: TRBV19; abundance: .; j_gene: TRBJ2-1; d_gene: TRBD2; CDR3nt: TGTGCCACGGAGGGGACTAGCGACTACAATGAGCAGTTCTTC; CDR3aa: CATEGTSDYNEQFF
v_gene: TRBV6-2/TRBV6-3; abundance: .; j_gene: TRBJ2-2; d_gene: .; CDR3nt: TGTGCCAGCAGTTTTCCAAGACAGGACTACACCGGGGAGCTGTTTTTT; CDR3aa: CASSFPRQDYTGELFF
v_gene: TRBV6-5; abundance: .; j_gene: TRBJ1-5; d_gene: .; CDR3nt: TGTGCCAGCACCCCTGGAGGGATCAATCAGCCCCAGCATTTT; CDR3aa: CASTPGGINQPQHF
v_gene: TRBV9; abundance: .; j_gene: TRBJ1-5; d_gene: .; CDR3nt: TGTGCCAGCAGCGGCAGGAATCAAAATCAGCCCCAGCATTTT; CDR3aa: CASSGRNQNQPQHF
v_gene: TRBV4-1; abundance: .; j_gene: TRBJ2-7; d_gene: TRBD1; CDR3nt: TGCGCCAGCAGCCAGACAGGGGGAACCTACGAGCAGTACTTC; CDR3aa: CASSQTGGTYEQYF
v_gene: TRBV5-3; abundance: .; j_gene: TRBJ2-7; d_gene: .; CDR3nt: TGTGCCAGAAGCTTATCGGGGGTTACATCCTACGAGCAGTACTTC; CDR3aa: CARSLSGVTSYEQYF
v_gene: TRBV6-1; abundance: .; j_gene: TRBJ1-3; d_gene: .; CDR3nt: TGTGCCAGCAGTGAGCAGGGGCTTGGATCTGGAAACACCATATATTTT; CDR3aa: CASSEQGLGSGNTIYF
v_gene: TRBV6-6; abundance: .; j_gene: TRBJ1-2; d_gene: .; CDR3nt: TGTGCCAGCAGTCCCGGGGGGGGGCCGGGGATTGGCTACACCTTC; CDR3aa: CASSPGGGPGIGYTF
v_gene: TRBV4-1; abundance: .; j_gene: TRBJ1-1; d_gene: .; CDR3nt: TGCGCCAGCAGCCAGGCCGACGGGGCTGAAGCTTTCTTT; CDR3aa: CASSQADGAEAFF
v_gene: TRBV5-4; abundance: .; j_gene: TRBJ1-3; d_gene: TRBD1; CDR3nt: TGTGCCAGCAGCTTGGGACCGGGACAGGCTGGAAACACCATATATTTT; CDR3aa: CASSLGPGQAGNTIYF